This T cell receptor (beta chain) was captured in a study of T-cell reconstitution after alpha-beta-depleted transplantation in children. Construction of the TCRbeta library involved unique molecular identifiers. Via MiXCR, TCRdb re-called the PCR reads, giving one row per CDR3 protein. The sample shows approximately 70,000 distinct CDR3 sequences, just under 5% of them seen only once. Trimming cost V 4 bases and J 5 bases, with 18 bases left between them. CDR1 and CDR2 from the germline V gene are SGHRS and YFSETQ. The CDR3 is 15 residues long. This clonotype was seen repeatedly, ten times or more. The TCR was taken from a boy under two years old who had a stem cell transplant for acute myeloid leukemia, so the T cells may come from the graft donor. Sequenced material: PBMCs, mostly from graft donor cells, taken 180 days after TCRalphabeta/CD19-depleted stem cell transplant. The J gene is TRBJ2-5, the V gene TRBV5-1; D is possibly TRBD2 (5 bases). CDR3 sequence: CASSTPRGPGETQYF. The CDR3 coding sequence is TGCGCCAGCAGCACACCTAGAGGGCCTGGGGAGACCCAGTACTTC.